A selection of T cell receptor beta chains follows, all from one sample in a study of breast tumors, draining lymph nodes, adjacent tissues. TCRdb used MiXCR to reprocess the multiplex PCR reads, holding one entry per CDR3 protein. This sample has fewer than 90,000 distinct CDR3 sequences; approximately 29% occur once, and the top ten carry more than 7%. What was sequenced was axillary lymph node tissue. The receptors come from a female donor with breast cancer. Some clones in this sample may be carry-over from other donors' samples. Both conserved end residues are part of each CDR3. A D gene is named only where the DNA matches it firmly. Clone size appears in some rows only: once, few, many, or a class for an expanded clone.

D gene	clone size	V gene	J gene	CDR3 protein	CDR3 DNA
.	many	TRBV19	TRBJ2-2	CASSIDGDWELFF	TGTGCCAGTAGTATAGACGGTGATTGGGAGCTGTTTTTT
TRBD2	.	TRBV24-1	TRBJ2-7	CATSDRTSGGSYEQYF	TGTGCCACCAGTGACCGGACTAGCGGGGGGAGTTACGAGCAGTACTTC
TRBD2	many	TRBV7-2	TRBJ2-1	CASSLGLAPRYNEQFF	TGTGCCAGCAGCTTAGGACTAGCTCCGAGGTACAATGAGCAGTTCTTC
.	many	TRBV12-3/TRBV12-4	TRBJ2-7	CASSPRRSTEQYF	TGTGCCAGCAGTCCCCGGAGGAGCACCGAGCAGTACTTC
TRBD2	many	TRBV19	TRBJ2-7	CASSIKGKQTSGRFAGAYEQYF	TGTGCCAGTAGCATAAAGGGGAAGCAGACTAGCGGGAGATTCGCGGGAGCCTACGAGCAGTACTTC
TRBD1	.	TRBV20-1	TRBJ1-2	CSARAGTVSGNTF	TGCAGTGCTAGAGCAGGGACAGTCTCTGGAAACACCTTC
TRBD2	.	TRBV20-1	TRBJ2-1	CSARVLAGGPISSYNEQFF	TGCAGTGCTAGAGTGCTAGCGGGAGGGCCAATTAGCTCCTACAATGAGCAGTTCTTC
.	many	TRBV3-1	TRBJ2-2	CASSIYYASNTGELFF	TGTGCCAGCAGCATATACTACGCTTCCAACACCGGGGAGCTGTTTTTT
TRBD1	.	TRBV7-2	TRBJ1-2	CASSNNRGNYGYTF	TGTGCCAGCAGCAATAACAGGGGGAACTATGGCTACACCTTC
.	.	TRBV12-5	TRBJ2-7	CASGPGNRWDEQHF	TGTGCTAGTGGCCCCGGAAACCGCTGGGACGAGCAGCACTTC
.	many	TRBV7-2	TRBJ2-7	CASSPEGVGDNSYEQYF	TGTGCCAGCAGCCCAGAGGGGGTCGGGGACAACTCCTACGAGCAGTACTTC
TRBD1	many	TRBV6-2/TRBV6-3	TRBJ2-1	CASTPRGRFF	TGTGCCAGCACCCCCAGGGGGAGGTTCTTC
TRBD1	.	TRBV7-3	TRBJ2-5	CASSLTLDRGRGETQYF	TGTGCCAGCAGCTTAACTTTGGACAGGGGGCGGGGTGAGACCCAGTACTTC
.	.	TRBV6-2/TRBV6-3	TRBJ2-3	CASSPGLSTDTQYF	TGTGCCAGCAGCCCGGGACTTAGCACAGATACGCAGTATTTT
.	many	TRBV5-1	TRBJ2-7	CASRSQGFYEQYF	TGCGCCAGCAGGTCTCAGGGATTCTACGAGCAGTACTTC
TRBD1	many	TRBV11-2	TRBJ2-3	CASSLTGTGTDTQYF	TGTGCCAGCAGCTTAACCGGGACAGGGACAGATACGCAGTATTTT
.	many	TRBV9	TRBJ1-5	CASSGKGSNQPQHF	TGTGCCAGCAGCGGGAAGGGCAGCAATCAGCCCCAGCATTTT
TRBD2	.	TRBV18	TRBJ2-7	CASSPRGLAGVHPHEQYF	TGTGCCAGCTCACCACGAGGACTAGCGGGAGTACATCCCCACGAGCAGTACTTC
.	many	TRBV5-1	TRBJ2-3	CASSGSTDTQYF	TGCGCCAGCAGCGGGTCCACAGATACGCAGTATTTT
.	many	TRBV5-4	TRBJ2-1	CASSLFNEQFF	TGTGCCAGCAGCTTGTTCAATGAGCAGTTCTTC
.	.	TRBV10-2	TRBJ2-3	CASGEEADTQYF	TGCGCCAGCGGTGAAGAGGCGGATACGCAGTATTTT
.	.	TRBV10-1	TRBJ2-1	CASSDRNEQFF	TGCGCCAGCAGTGACCGAAATGAGCAGTTCTTC
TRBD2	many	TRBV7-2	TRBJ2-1	CASSSGTSGTDEQFF	TGTGCCAGCAGCTCCGGGACTAGCGGGACGGATGAGCAGTTCTTC
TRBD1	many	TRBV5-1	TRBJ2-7	CASRLGTDGYEQYF	TGCGCCAGCAGATTAGGGACAGACGGCTACGAGCAGTACTTC
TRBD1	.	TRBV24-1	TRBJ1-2	CATRGQGAHGYTF	TGTGCCACCAGGGGACAGGGGGCGCATGGCTACACCTTC
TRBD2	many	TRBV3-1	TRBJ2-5	CASSQDRISGRARPRYQETQYF	TGTGCCAGCAGCCAAGATCGGATAAGCGGGAGGGCCAGGCCCCGGTACCAAGAGACCCAGTACTTC
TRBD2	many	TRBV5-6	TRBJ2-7	CASSLEWLAGGSEQYF	TGTGCCAGCAGCTTGGAATGGCTAGCGGGAGGGAGCGAGCAGTACTTC
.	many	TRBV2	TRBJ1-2	CASSASEGKNYGYTF	TGTGCCAGCAGCGCAAGTGAGGGAAAAAACTATGGCTACACCTTC
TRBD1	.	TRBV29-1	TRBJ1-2	CSVEDVGGGTGGGYTF	TGCAGCGTTGAAGATGTAGGGGGGGGGACAGGGGGAGGCTACACCTTC
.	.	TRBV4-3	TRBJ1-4	CASSFSDSQWEKLFF	TGCGCCAGCAGCTTTTCGGACAGCCAATGGGAAAAACTGTTTTTT
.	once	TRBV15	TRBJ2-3	CATSREGSCTDTQYF	TGTGCCACTAGCAGGGAAGGTTCGTGCACAGATACGCAGTATTTT
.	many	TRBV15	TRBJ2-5	CATSSLEALQETQYF	TGTGCCACCAGCTCCCTTGAGGCACTACAAGAGACCCAGTACTTC
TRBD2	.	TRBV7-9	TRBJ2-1	CASSGWTSGQDNEQFF	TGTGCCAGCAGCGGGTGGACTAGCGGCCAAGACAATGAGCAGTTCTTC
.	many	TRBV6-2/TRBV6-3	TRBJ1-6	CASSDRYSPLHF	TGTGCCAGCAGCGACAGGTATTCACCCCTCCACTTT
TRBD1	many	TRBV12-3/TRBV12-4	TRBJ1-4	CASRVTGSDEKLFF	TGTGCCAGCAGGGTGACAGGGAGCGATGAAAAACTGTTTTTT
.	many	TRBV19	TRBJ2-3	CASSIGSPTDTQYF	TGTGCCAGTAGTATAGGGTCCCCGACGGATACGCAGTATTTT
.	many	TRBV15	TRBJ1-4	CATSKTGGTNEKLFF	TGTGCCACCAGCAAAACGGGGGGAACTAATGAAAAACTGTTTTTT
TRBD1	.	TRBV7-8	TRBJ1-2	CASSLSGRGFCGYPF	TGTGCCAGCAGCTTAAGTGGCAGGGGGTTTTGTGGCTACCCCTTC
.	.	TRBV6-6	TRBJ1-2	CASSIQTGGPSGHTF	TGTGCCAGCAGTATTCAGACAGGAGGCCCAAGTGGCCACACCTTC
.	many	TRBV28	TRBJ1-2	CASRLLGGPGGYTF	TGTGCCAGCAGACTCTTGGGAGGGCCCGGAGGCTACACCTTC
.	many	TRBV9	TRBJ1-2	CASSVDPGIYGYTF	TGTGCCAGCAGCGTAGATCCAGGGATTTATGGCTACACCTTC
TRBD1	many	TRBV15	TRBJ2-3	CATSRAGTGQSTDTQYF	TGTGCCACCAGCAGAGCCGGGACAGGACAAAGCACAGATACGCAGTATTTT
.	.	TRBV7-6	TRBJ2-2	CASSFLGGPNTGELFF	TGTGCCAGCAGCTTCTTAGGGGGTCCGAACACCGGGGAGCTGTTTTTT
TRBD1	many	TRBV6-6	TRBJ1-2	CASSYPSTGQGHGYTF	TGTGCCAGCAGTTACCCGAGTACGGGACAGGGCCATGGCTACACCTTC
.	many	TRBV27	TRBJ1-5	CASSLSRQVNQPQHF	TGTGCCAGCAGTTTATCGAGGCAGGTCAATCAGCCCCAGCATTTT
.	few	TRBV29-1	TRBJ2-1	CSVRPFRQGNEQFF	TGCAGCGTTAGACCGTTCCGGCAGGGGAATGAGCAGTTCTTC
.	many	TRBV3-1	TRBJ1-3	CASSTWTAGNTIYF	TGTGCCAGCAGCACTTGGACAGCAGGAAACACCATATATTTT
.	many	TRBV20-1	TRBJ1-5	CSARGGGAGQPQHF	TGCAGTGCTAGAGGGGGGGGCGCGGGACAGCCCCAGCATTTT
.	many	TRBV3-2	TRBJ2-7	CASSPTFTAGTYEQYF	TGTGCCAGCAGCCCGACTTTCACAGCGGGCACCTACGAGCAGTACTTC
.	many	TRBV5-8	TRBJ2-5	CASSQQETQYF	TGTGCCAGCAGCCAGCAAGAGACCCAGTACTTC
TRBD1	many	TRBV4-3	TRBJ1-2	CASSQVSGTVYGYTF	TGCGCCAGCAGCCAAGTCTCCGGGACAGTCTATGGCTACACCTTC
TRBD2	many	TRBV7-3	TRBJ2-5	CASSSGLLNQETQYF	TGTGCCAGCAGCTCGGGACTATTGAACCAAGAGACCCAGTACTTC